This TCR beta chain was profiled in a study of tumor and adjacent non-tumor tissue in lung cancer. Study as a whole: The cohort had about 12 adenocarcinoma, 2 squamous cell and 1 small cell patients. Patients were aged about 31 to 76, some 10 men and about five women, stage I to III. Notes on the study in general: Compared with tumor, normal lung showed significantly lower TCR diversity. Normal lung showed higher cumulative top 100 clone frequency than tumor.

The template was RNA from unsorted bulk tissue. A modified ARM-PCR protocol with three rounds of nested PCR amplified TCRbeta. TCRdb re-analysed the multiplex PCR reads in MiXCR, keeping a single row per CDR3 protein. This sample has about 93,000 distinct CDR3 sequences; 61% occur once, and the top ten carry around 15%. Regarding this clonotype: Antigen unknown. A junction end diverges from the germline sequence, so it may reflect a read error.

This CDR3 has 12 amino acids. Germline V gene data show CDR1 as MGHRA and CDR2 as YSYEKL. V and J are TRBV4-1 and TRBJ2-1; no clear D gene. This TCR derives from a man aged 70 or older with non-small cell lung cancer. The sequenced material came from lung tumor tissue. As DNA, the CDR3 is TGCGCCAGCACAAGTAATCCCACCGAACAGTCCTTC. This sequence encodes CASTSNPTEQSF.